This TCR beta chain came from a study of cytomegalovirus exposure and HLA in healthy donors. Study outcomes and limitations: Later, TCR association rates were found to vary by HLA locus, highest for DRB1 and lowest for HLA-C.

Worth noting for this clone: The antigen is not known.

A multiplex PCR was run with 60 Vbeta primers and 13 Jbeta primers. Sequencing used immunoSEQ multiplex PCR; TCRdb keeps in-frame clones, though not all of them. This table holds about 200,000 clones, 79% found once. The CDR3 contains 17 residues. V lost 1 base to trimming and J lost 0 bases, with 11 bases between them. Germline loops: CDR1 SGHRS, CDR2 YFSETQ. This sequence was found in a girl between 10 and 17 years old in good health and CMV-seropositive. Specimen: PBMCs. V usage is TRBV5-1 and J usage is TRBJ2-6; D might be TRBD1 (6 bases). The CDR3 region is CASSLYREYSGANVLTF. The CDR3 DNA sequence: TGCGCCAGCAGCTTGTACAGGGAGTACTCTGGGGCCAACGTCCTGACTTTC.